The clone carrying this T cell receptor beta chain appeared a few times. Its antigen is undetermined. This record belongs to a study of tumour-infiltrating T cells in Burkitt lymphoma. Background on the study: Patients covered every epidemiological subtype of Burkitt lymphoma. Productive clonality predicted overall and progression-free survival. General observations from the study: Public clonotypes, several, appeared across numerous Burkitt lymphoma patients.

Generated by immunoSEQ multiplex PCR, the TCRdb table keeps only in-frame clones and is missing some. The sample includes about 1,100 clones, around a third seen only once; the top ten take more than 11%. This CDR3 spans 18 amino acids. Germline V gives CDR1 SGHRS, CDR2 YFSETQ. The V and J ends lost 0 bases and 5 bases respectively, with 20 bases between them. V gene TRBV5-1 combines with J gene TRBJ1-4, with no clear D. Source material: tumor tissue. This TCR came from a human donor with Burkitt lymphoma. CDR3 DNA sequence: TGCGCCAGCAGCTTGGGGAAGGGTGGAGGACCCCTAAATGAAAAACTGTTTTTT. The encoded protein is CASSLGKGGGPLNEKLFF.